The next 22 T cell receptor beta chains were all read from a single sample in a study of response to subunit inactivated influenza vaccine. TCRdb reprocessed the RT-PCR reads via MiXCR and lists one record per CDR3 protein. The sample consists of around 490,000 distinct CDR3 sequences, around 8% of them appearing once. Sequences were derived from PBMCs from blood, sampled roughly 24 months after vaccination. The receptors stem from a man aged 50 to 69 who received an inactivated influenza vaccine.

The V gene is TRBV11-2, the J gene TRBJ2-1, with 15 bases fitting TRBD2. This CDR3 spans 16 amino acids. V lost 5 bases and J lost 13; bases outside the gene matches: 12. CDR1 is SGHAT and CDR2 is FQNNGV in the germline V gene. This CDR3 reads CASSIRSGTSGRNQFF. DNA for the CDR3: TGTGCCAGCAGCATCAGATCCGGGACTAGCGGGAGGAACCAGTTCTTC.

This clonotype was detected only a few times. The chain has TRBV4-2 and TRBJ1-5, with 7 bases matching TRBD1. Germline V CDR1 and CDR2: LGHNA, YNFKEQ. This CDR3 comprises 15 residues. After removal of 2 bases from V and 2 bases from J, the junction contained 3 bases not matched to a gene. CDR3 sequence: CASSQNDRGNQPQHF. The CDR3 bases are TGTGCCAGCAGCCAAAACGACAGGGGCAATCAGCCCCAGCATTTT.

Ten or more counts support this clonotype. The chain is built from TRBV7-2 and TRBJ2-3; 7 positions match TRBD2. Germline trimming cut 3 bases from V and 3 bases from J; bases unmatched to any gene: 3. The germline gives CDR1 SGHTA, CDR2 FQGNSA. This CDR3 has 14 amino acids. CDR3 region: CASSFGTKTDTQYF. DNA for the CDR3: TGTGCCAGCAGCTTCGGGACTAAAACAGATACGCAGTATTTT.

This clonotype was seen ten or more times. V is TRBV20-1 and J is TRBJ1-2; D is possibly TRBD1 (5 bases). Trimming removed 3 bases at V and 5 bases at J, with 7 bases between. This CDR3 is built from 11 residues. CDR1 and CDR2 from the germline V gene are DFQATT and SNEGSKA (reference sequence). CDR3: CSARTEYGYTF. The DNA of the CDR3 is TGCAGTGCTAGGACAGAATATGGCTACACCTTC.

This chain connects TRBV6-1 to TRBJ1-2; no firm D call. The germline gives CDR1 MNHNS, CDR2 SASEGT. V lost 1 base to trimming and J lost 4 bases, with 4 bases between them. The CDR3 is 12 residues long. The CDR3 coding sequence is TGTGCCAGCAGTGAAGGAGGCTATGGCTACACCTTC. As protein: CASSEGGYGYTF.

This clonotype turned up a few times. At one end the junction does not follow the germline gene, possibly because of a read error. The chain carries TRBV12-3 or TRBV12-4 and TRBJ2-1; possible D gene TRBD2, 6 bases. The CDR3 contains 11 residues. Here the CDR3 reads CASSLGGERFF. CDR3 nucleotide sequence: TGTGCCAGCAGTTTAGGGGGGGAGCGGTTCTTC.

This clonotype was observed a few times. The rearrangement links TRBV28 to TRBJ1-4; no reliable D call. Germline V lookup: CDR1 MDHEN, CDR2 SYDVKM. Trimming took off 5 bases at V and 7 bases at J, with 20 bases between the two ends. The CDR3 extends over 16 amino acids. CDR3 protein: CASSPPHRPHREKLFF. CDR3 sequence (DNA): TGTGCCAGCAGTCCGCCCCACAGACCCCATCGTGAAAAACTGTTTTTT.

This clonotype was found many times. The rearrangement links TRBV29-1 to TRBJ2-3; D is possibly TRBD1 (6 bases). Germline CDR1 SQVTM, CDR2 ANQGSEA. V was pared by 8 bases and J by 0 bases, with 9 bases between. This CDR3 is 12 amino acids long. The CDR3 here is CSKQGSTDTQYF. The DNA for the CDR3 is TGCAGCAAACAGGGAAGCACAGATACGCAGTATTTT.

The J gene is TRBJ1-4, the V gene TRBV10-3; D is unclear. In germline, CDR1 is ENHRY, CDR2 SYGVKD. The CDR3 sequence is 15 residues long. The ends were cut back, 7 bases at V and 0 bases at J, with 12 bases in the middle. CDR3 loop: CAIKSSGATNEKLFF. The DNA for the CDR3 is TGTGCCATCAAAAGTTCCGGAGCAACTAATGAAAAACTGTTTTTT.

The sample holds a few counts of this clonotype. In DNA form, the CDR3 reads TGTGCCACCAGCAGAGACCGGCAGACGCAGTATTTT. Translated: CATSRDRQTQYF. The gene calls are TRBV15 and TRBJ2-3, with no clear D. Trimming removed 0 bases at V and 9 bases at J, with 7 bases between. Per germline, CDR1 LNHNV and CDR2 YYDKDF (reference sequence). This CDR3 is built from 12 residues.

This clonotype was counted between two and nine times. The chain couples TRBV3-1 to TRBJ1-4; D uncertain. CDR3 length: 15 residues. The germline V gene encodes CDR1 LGHDT and CDR2 YNNKEL (reference sequence). The ends were cut back, 1 base at V and 3 bases at J, with 9 bases in the middle. The CDR3 DNA follows: TGTGCCAGCAGCCAAGGGGGAACAGCTAATGAAAAACTGTTTTTT. It encodes CASSQGGTANEKLFF.

V usage is TRBV7-8 and J usage is TRBJ1-2, with 9 bases aligning to TRBD1. J lost 4 bases, V lost 1 base, and 10 bases had no gene match. Germline V gives CDR1 SGHVS, CDR2 FQNEAQ. There are 17 residues in the CDR3. CDR3 region: CASSLGGSGQGSYGYTF. CDR3 bases: TGTGCCAGCAGCTTAGGAGGTTCGGGACAGGGAAGCTATGGCTACACCTTC.

This clonotype occurred many times. This rearrangement joins TRBV20-1 to TRBJ2-1; D gene ambiguous. Per the germline V gene, CDR1 is DFQATT and CDR2 is SNEGSKA (reference sequence). V was pared by 3 bases and J by 5 bases, with 5 bases between. The CDR3 consists of 11 residues. CDR3 DNA sequence: TGCAGTGCTAGGGGCGACAATGAGCAGTTCTTC. Its protein product is CSARGDNEQFF.

This clonotype has a handful of counts. The CDR3 reads CASSLWGGVEELFF. CDR3 bases: TGTGCCAGCAGCCTCTGGGGGGGGGTGGAGGAGCTGTTTTTT. V and J are TRBV5-4 and TRBJ2-2, with TRBD2 matching over 7 bases. Looked up from germline, CDR1 is SGHNT and CDR2 is YYREEE (reference sequence). The V segment lost 4 bases and the J segment 10 bases; nucleotides outside the gene matches: 10. CDR3 length: 14 amino acids.

The table lists this clonotype with many counts. The CDR3 spells CASSQPRTKNTEAFF. CDR3 nucleotides: TGTGCCAGCTCACAACCGAGGACTAAAAACACTGAAGCTTTCTTT. The chain couples TRBV18 to TRBJ1-1; D ambiguous. The CDR3 is 15 amino acids. CDR1 and CDR2 (germline): KGHSH, LQKENI. With 4 bases removed from V and 2 bases from J, the gap between germline ends came to 14 bases.

Many counts were recorded for this clonotype. The chain recombines TRBV20-1 with TRBJ2-7; D is ambiguous. The CDR3 contains 11 residues. V dropped 7 bases and J dropped 4 bases, with 11 bases sitting between them. The germline CDR1 and CDR2 sequences are DFQATT and SNEGSKA (reference sequence). The CDR3 bases are TGCAGTGTTAAACACCCTTACGAGCAGTACTTC. It codes for CSVKHPYEQYF.

The chain joins TRBV28 to TRBJ2-7; tentative D call: TRBD1 (5 bases). Trimming removed 3 bases from V and 4 bases from J, with 10 bases in between. The CDR3 contains 13 residues. Germline-derived CDR1 and CDR2 are MDHEN and SYDVKM. The CDR3 nucleotides are TGTGCCAGCAGTTTTGGGGCCCGGTACGAGCAGTACTTC. Its protein is CASSFGARYEQYF.

This chain uses TRBV20-1 with TRBJ2-5; D is uncertain. Trimming removed 4 bases at V and 5 bases at J, with 20 bases between. The CDR3 length is 15 residues. Germline V gives CDR1 DFQATT, CDR2 SNEGSKA (reference sequence). This CDR3 reads CSATRASGLGETQYF. CDR3 nucleotides: TGCAGTGCTACACGGGCCAGTGGGCTGGGGGAGACCCAGTACTTC.

This clonotype came up a few times. V and J are TRBV28 and TRBJ2-1; D possibly corresponds to TRBD1 (6 bases). CDR1 MDHEN and CDR2 SYDVKM come from the germline V gene. CDR3 length equals 15 residues. V lost 4 bases, J lost 4 bases, and 14 bases lay in between. The CDR3 reads CASSSIRGLYNEQFF. In nucleotides, the CDR3 is TGTGCCAGCAGTTCTATTAGGGGGTTATACAATGAGCAGTTCTTC.

This clonotype was seen more than once but under ten times. The chain joins TRBV20-1 to TRBJ1-5, with 7 nucleotides matching TRBD1. The V and J ends lost 3 bases and 0 bases, in that order; junction bases with no gene match: 14. This CDR3 has 18 amino acids. Germline V gives CDR1 DFQATT, CDR2 SNEGSKA (reference sequence). The CDR3 coding sequence is TGCAGTGCTAGCCGTCCGGGACAGTGGGGTTATAGCAATCAGCCCCAGCATTTT. This translates into CSASRPGQWGYSNQPQHF.

The chain recombines TRBV6-2 or TRBV6-3 with TRBJ2-1; D is possibly TRBD2 (6 bases). Trimming shortened V by 4 bases and J by 6 bases, and 13 bases separated the two germline ends. Germline V gene sequence: CDR1 MNHEY, CDR2 SVGEGT. The length of the CDR3 is 14 residues. The CDR3 loop reads CASSFGTRVNEQFF. The DNA for the CDR3 is TGTGCCAGCAGTTTCGGGACTCGGGTCAATGAGCAGTTCTTC.

The sample holds many counts of this clonotype. The V and J genes are TRBV7-9 and TRBJ1-1; no reliable D call. The germline gives CDR1 SEHNR, CDR2 FQNEAQ (reference sequence). This CDR3 is 14 amino acids long. V lost 5 bases, J lost 3 bases, and 13 bases lay in between. The CDR3 sequence is CASSLQQRDTEAFF. The CDR3 DNA reads as TGTGCCAGCAGCCTCCAACAGCGGGACACTGAAGCTTTCTTT.